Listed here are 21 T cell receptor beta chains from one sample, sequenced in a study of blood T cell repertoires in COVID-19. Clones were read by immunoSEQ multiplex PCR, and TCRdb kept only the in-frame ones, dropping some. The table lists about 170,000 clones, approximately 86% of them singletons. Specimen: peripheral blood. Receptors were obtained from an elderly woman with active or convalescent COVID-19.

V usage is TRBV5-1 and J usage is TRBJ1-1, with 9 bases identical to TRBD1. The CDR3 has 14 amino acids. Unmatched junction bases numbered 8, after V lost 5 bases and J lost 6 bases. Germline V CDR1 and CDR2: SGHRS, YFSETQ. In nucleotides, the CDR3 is TGCGCCAGCAGTCGGACCGGGACAGGGCCTGAAGCTTTCTTT. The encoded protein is CASSRTGTGPEAFF.

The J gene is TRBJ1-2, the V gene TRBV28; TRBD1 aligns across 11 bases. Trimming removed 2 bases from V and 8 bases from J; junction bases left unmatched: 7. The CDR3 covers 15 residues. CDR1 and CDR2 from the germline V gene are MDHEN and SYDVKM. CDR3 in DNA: TGTGCCAGCAGTTTAACGGACAGGGGGCTCAGAGGCTACACCTTC. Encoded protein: CASSLTDRGLRGYTF.

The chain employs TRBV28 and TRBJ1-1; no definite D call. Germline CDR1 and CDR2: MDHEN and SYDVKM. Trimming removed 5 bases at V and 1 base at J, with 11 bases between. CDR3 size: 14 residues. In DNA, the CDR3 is TGTGCCAGCAGTACCCCACCCGGGAACACTGAAGCTTTCTTT. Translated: CASSTPPGNTEAFF. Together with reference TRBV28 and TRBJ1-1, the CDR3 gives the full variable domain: DVKVTQSSRYLVKRTGEKVFLECVQDMDHENMFWYRQDPGLGLRLIYFSYDVKMKEKGDIPEGYSVSREKKERFSLILESASTNQTSMYLCASSTPPGNTEAFFGQGTRLTVV.

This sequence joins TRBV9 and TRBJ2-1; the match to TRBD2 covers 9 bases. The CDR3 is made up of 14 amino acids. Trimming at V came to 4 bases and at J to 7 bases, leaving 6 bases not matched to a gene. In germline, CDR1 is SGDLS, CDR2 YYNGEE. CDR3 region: CASSSGLARNEQFF. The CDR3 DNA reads TGTGCCAGCAGCTCGGGACTAGCTCGGAATGAGCAGTTCTTC.

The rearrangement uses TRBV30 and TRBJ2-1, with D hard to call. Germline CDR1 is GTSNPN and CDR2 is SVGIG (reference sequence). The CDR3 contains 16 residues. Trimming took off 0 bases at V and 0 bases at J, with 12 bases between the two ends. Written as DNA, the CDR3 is TGTGCCTGGAGTGTACGCGGCGGCGGCTCCTACAATGAGCAGTTCTTC. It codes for CAWSVRGGGSYNEQFF.

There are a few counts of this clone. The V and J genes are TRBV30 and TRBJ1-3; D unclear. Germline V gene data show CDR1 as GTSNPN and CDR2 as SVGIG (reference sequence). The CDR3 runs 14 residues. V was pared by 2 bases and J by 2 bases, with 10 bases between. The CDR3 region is CAWSTASPGNTIYF. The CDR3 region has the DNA TGTGCCTGGAGTACCGCTAGTCCTGGAAACACCATATATTTT. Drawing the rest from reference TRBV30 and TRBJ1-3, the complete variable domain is SQTIHQWPATLVQPVGSPLSLECTVEGTSNPNLYWYRQAAGRGLQLLFYSVGIGQISSEVPQNLSASRPQDRQFILSSKKLLLSDSGFYLCAWSTASPGNTIYFGEGSWLTVV.

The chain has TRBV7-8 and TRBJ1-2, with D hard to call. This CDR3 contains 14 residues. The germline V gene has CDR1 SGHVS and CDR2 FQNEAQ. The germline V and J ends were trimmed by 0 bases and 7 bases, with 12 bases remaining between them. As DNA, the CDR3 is TGTGCCAGCAGCTTAGCGGCGGGCAGAGGTGGCTACACCTTC. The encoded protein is CASSLAAGRGGYTF.

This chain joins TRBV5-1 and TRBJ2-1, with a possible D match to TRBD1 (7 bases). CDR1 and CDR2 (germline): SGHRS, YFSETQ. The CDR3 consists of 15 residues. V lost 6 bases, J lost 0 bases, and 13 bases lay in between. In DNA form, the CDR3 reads TGCGCCAGCACCGGGGGACAGAGCTCCTACAATGAGCAGTTCTTC. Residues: CASTGGQSSYNEQFF.

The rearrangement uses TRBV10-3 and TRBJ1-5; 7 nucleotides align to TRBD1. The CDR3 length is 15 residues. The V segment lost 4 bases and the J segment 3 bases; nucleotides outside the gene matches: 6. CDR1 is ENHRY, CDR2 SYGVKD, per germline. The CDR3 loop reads CAISGVGGDNQPQHF. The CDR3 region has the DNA TGTGCCATCAGTGGGGTAGGGGGCGACAATCAGCCCCAGCATTTT.

The CDR3 DNA is TGTGCCAGCAGCTTGGGTGAGCGTGAAAAACTGTTTTTT. This codes for CASSLGEREKLFF. This chain links TRBV5-4 with TRBJ1-4, with D unclear. The CDR3 extends over 13 amino acids. The V end lost 0 bases, the J end lost 7 bases, and 7 bases lay between the germline ends. Germline V lookup: CDR1 SGHNT, CDR2 YYREEE (reference sequence).

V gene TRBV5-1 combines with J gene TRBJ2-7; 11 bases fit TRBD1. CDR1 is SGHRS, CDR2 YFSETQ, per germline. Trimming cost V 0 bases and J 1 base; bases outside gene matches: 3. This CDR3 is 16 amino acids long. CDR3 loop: CASSLEGQGVSYEQYF. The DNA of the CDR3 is TGCGCCAGCAGCTTGGAGGGACAGGGGGTTTCCTACGAGCAGTACTTC. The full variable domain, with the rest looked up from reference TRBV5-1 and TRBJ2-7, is KAGVTQTPRYLIKTRGQQVTLSCSPISGHRSVSWYQQTPGQGLQFLFEYFSETQRNKGNFPGRFSGRQFSNSRSEMNVSTLELGDSALYLCASSLEGQGVSYEQYFGPGTRLTVT.

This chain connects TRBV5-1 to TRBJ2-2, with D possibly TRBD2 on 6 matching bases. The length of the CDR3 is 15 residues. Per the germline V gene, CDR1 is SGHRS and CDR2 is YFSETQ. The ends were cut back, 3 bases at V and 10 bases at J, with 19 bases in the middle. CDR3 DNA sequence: TGCGCCAGCAGCTGGCGGGACTCCAAGGCGGCGGAGCTGTTTTTT. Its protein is CASSWRDSKAAELFF.

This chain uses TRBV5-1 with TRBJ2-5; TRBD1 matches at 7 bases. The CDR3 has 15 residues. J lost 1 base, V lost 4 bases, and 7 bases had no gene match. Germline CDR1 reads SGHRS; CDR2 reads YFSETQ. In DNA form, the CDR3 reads TGCGCCAGCAGCACACCACAGGGGTTCCAAGAGACCCAGTACTTC. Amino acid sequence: CASSTPQGFQETQYF.

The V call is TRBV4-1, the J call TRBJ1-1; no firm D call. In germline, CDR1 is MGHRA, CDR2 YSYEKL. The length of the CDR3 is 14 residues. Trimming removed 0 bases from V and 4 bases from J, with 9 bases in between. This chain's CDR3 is CASSQDFSPTEAFF. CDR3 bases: TGCGCCAGCAGCCAAGATTTTTCTCCCACTGAAGCTTTCTTT.

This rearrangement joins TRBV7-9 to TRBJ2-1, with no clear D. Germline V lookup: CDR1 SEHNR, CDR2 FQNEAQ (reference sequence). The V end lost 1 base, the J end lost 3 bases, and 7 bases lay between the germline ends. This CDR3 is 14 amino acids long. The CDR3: CASSLVPSYNEQFF. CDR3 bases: TGTGCCAGCAGCTTAGTCCCTAGCTACAATGAGCAGTTCTTC.

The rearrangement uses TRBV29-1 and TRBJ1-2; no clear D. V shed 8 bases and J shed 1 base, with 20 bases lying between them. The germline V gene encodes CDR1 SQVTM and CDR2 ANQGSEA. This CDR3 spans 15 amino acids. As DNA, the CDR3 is TGCAGCTTCTCCCCCCCGAACACCTTTAACTATGGCTACACCTTC. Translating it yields CSFSPPNTFNYGYTF.

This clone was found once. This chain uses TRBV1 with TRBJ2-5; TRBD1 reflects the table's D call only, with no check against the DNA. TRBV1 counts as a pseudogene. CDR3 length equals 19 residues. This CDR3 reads CTSSQDPLPGQGSQETQYF. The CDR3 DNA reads TGCACCAGCAGCCAAGATCCCCTCCCAGGCCAGGGGAGCCAAGAGACCCAGTACTTC.

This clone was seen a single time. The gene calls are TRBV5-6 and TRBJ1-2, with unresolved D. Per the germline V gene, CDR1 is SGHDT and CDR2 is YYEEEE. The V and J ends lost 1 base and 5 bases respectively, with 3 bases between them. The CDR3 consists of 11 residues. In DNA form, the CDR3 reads TGTGCCAGCAGCTTGTCTTATGGCTACACCTTC. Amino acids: CASSLSYGYTF.

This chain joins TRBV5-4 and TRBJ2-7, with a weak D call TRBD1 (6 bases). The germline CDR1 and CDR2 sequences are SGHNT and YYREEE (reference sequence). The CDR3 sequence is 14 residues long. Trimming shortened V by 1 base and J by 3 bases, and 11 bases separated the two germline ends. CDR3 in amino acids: CASSLLAGDYEQYF. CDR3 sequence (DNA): TGTGCCAGCAGCTTGCTGGCAGGGGACTACGAGCAGTACTTC.

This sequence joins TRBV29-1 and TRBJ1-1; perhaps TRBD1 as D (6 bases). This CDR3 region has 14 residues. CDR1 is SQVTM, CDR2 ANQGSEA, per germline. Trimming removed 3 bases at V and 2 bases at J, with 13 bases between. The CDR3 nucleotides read TGCAGCGTTGATCTCGGGACACCTAACACTGAAGCTTTCTTT. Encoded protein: CSVDLGTPNTEAFF.

CDR3 residues: CAISESGGGTNTQYF. In DNA form, the CDR3 reads TGTGCCATCAGTGAGTCCGGCGGAGGAACGAATACGCAGTATTTT. The gene calls are TRBV10-3 and TRBJ2-3; TRBD2 is a possible D gene (5 bases). The germline V gene encodes CDR1 ENHRY and CDR2 SYGVKD. This CDR3 has 15 residues. V lost 0 bases, J lost 7 bases, and 14 bases lay in between.